The next 31 T cell receptor beta chains were all read from a single sample in a study of spatial heterogeneity in lung cancer (dated by TCRdb to between 2018 and 2021). Library prep was done by 5' RACE. Instrument on record: NextSeq 500. TCRdb redid the processing of the public reads, applying fastp at Q25 and MiXCR, and retained in-frame beta chains. CDR3 protein sequences are deduplicated, and each keeps its most common genes and DNA. Counted in this sample were about 6,100 distinct CDR3 sequences; 9.5% to 15% of them appeared once. The top ten clonotypes cover about 15% of the sample. The time point tag for this specimen amounts to: sample taken at primary tumor resection. The specimen was lung tissue, collected at surgery. The receptors here all came from a human donor with early-stage non-small cell lung cancer.

This clonotype was detected ten times or more. This beta chain is a stray sequence in a library constructed for alpha chains; its clone size is not meaningful. V gene TRBV11-2 combines with J gene TRBJ2-5; D might be TRBD2 (5 bases). CDR1 and CDR2 (germline): SGHAT, FQNNGV. Trimming removed 4 bases at V and 5 bases at J, with 11 bases between. There are 13 residues in the CDR3. In DNA form, the CDR3 reads TGTGCCAGCAGCTCCACTAGTGTGGAGACCCAGTACTTC. Residues: CASSSTSVETQYF. The entire variable domain, with the rest obtained from reference TRBV11-2 and TRBJ2-5, is as follows: EAGVAQSPRYKIIEKRQSVAFWCNPISGHATLYWYQQILGQGPKLLIQFQNNGVVDDSQLPKDRFSAERLKGVDSTLKIQPAKLEDSAVYLCASSSTSVETQYFGPGTRLLVL.

This clonotype is classed as large. Because this beta chain is a stray read in a library intended to capture alpha chains, its abundance should not be given much weight. This sequence joins TRBV6-1 and TRBJ1-5; D remains unclear. The CDR3 length is 13 residues. Germline V CDR1 and CDR2: MNHNS, SASEGT. The V and J ends lost 1 base and 6 bases respectively, with 7 bases between them. Written as DNA, the CDR3 is TGTGCCAGCAGTGAAGTGGGAGCTCAGCCCCAGCATTTT. Its protein is CASSEVGAQPQHF.

This clonotype was counted at least ten times. This beta chain represents an off-target read in a library built for alpha chains; its size is of limited meaning. Here the CDR3 reads CASSYGQGAITEAFF. The CDR3 region has the DNA TGTGCCAGCAGTTACGGGCAGGGGGCTATCACTGAAGCTTTCTTT. The rearrangement links TRBV6-6 to TRBJ1-1, with 8 bases that match TRBD1. The CDR3 contains 15 residues. V was pared by 2 bases and J by 4 bases, with 6 bases of the junction left unmatched. Germline loops: CDR1 MNHNY, CDR2 SVGAGI (reference sequence).

Notes on this clonotype: Being off target in a library aimed at alpha chains, this beta chain has a size of little meaning. The CDR3 region is CASSYSQAGASYEQYF. For the CDR3, the DNA is TGTGCCAGCAGTTACTCCCAAGCGGGAGCATCCTACGAGCAGTACTTC. The gene calls are TRBV6-5 and TRBJ2-7, with 8 bases identical to TRBD2. Trimming took 0 bases from V and 1 from J; bases not matched to a gene: 5. The CDR3 is 16 residues long. Germline V gene sequence: CDR1 MNHEY, CDR2 SVGAGI.

The sample holds many counts of this clonotype. This beta chain turned up in a library designed for alpha chains; as an off-target read, its abundance says little. The CDR3, as DNA: TGTGCCAGCAGTGGGACAGGGTGGGATGAAAAACTGTTTTTT. Its translation is CASSGTGWDEKLFF. V usage is TRBV6-5 and J usage is TRBJ1-4; the match to TRBD1 covers 9 bases. The CDR3 runs to 14 residues. V lost 5 bases, J lost 6 bases, and 4 bases stayed unmatched. Germline CDR1 is MNHEY and CDR2 is SVGAGI.

This clonotype was found many times. With the library built for alpha chains, this beta chain is off target and its frequency is not meaningful. This chain connects TRBV5-1 to TRBJ2-3; possibly TRBD1 for D (6 bases). Trimming took off 4 bases at V and 6 bases at J, with 15 bases between the two ends. CDR1 is SGHRS and CDR2 is YFSETQ in the germline V gene. The CDR3 contains 14 residues. CDR3 DNA: TGCGCCAGCAGCCAAGACAGGCCATCGGATACGCAGTATTTT. This sequence encodes CASSQDRPSDTQYF. Full variable domain (rest looked up from reference TRBV5-1 and TRBJ2-3): KAGVTQTPRYLIKTRGQQVTLSCSPISGHRSVSWYQQTPGQGLQFLFEYFSETQRNKGNFPGRFSGRQFSNSRSEMNVSTLELGDSALYLCASSQDRPSDTQYFGPGTRLTVL.

The table lists this clonotype with many counts. This beta chain appears as a stray read in a library generated for alpha chains; its size is not informative. This chain connects TRBV5-1 to TRBJ2-5; tentative D call: TRBD2 (6 bases). There are 15 residues in the CDR3. CDR1 and CDR2 (germline): SGHRS, YFSETQ. Trimming shortened V by 4 bases and J by 0 bases, and 13 bases separated the two germline ends. CDR3 bases: TGCGCCAGCAGCCCACCACTAGCTAACCAAGAGACCCAGTACTTC. Its translation is CASSPPLANQETQYF.

This clonotype counts as medium-sized. Little can be read into the size of this beta chain, an off-target read in a library designed for alpha chains. V is TRBV7-3 and J is TRBJ2-3; D is undetermined. The V gene's germline CDR1 is SGHTA and CDR2 FQGTGA. This CDR3 is built from 13 residues. With 2 bases removed from V and 14 bases from J, the gap between germline ends came to 17 bases. The DNA of the CDR3 is TGTGCCAGCAGCTTATTCGCTTCAGCCATCAGGTATTTT. This sequence encodes CASSLFASAIRYF.

This clonotype was detected many times. This beta chain was picked up by a library intended for alpha chains and is off target, so its count carries little meaning. The rearrangement links TRBV28 to TRBJ2-7, with TRBD1 identical over 7 bases. Germline-derived CDR1 and CDR2 are MDHEN and SYDVKM. This CDR3 has 15 residues. Trimming removed 9 bases from V and 2 bases from J; junction bases left unmatched: 13. The CDR3 region is CASHKTGPLTYEQYF. Here the CDR3 DNA reads TGTGCCAGTCACAAGACAGGGCCATTGACCTACGAGCAGTACTTC.

This clonotype ranks as medium-sized (0.01 to 0.1%). This beta chain came through as a stray read in a library set up for alpha chains, and its size says little. The chain uses TRBV29-1 and TRBJ1-2, with D uncertain. V was cut by 4 bases and J by 4 bases, with 10 bases left in between. The CDR3 sequence is 12 residues long. Per germline, CDR1 SQVTM and CDR2 ANQGSEA. CDR3 residues: CSVAGIGYGYTF. CDR3 nucleotides: TGCAGCGTTGCGGGGATTGGCTATGGCTACACCTTC.

A remark on this clonotype: This beta chain slipped into a library made for alpha chains as a stray read, so its size is not meaningful. V usage is TRBV13 and J usage is TRBJ2-3, with TRBD2 matching 8 bases. This CDR3 has 12 amino acids. Unmatched junction bases numbered 3, after V lost 5 bases and J lost 8 bases. Germline V gene data show CDR1 as PRHDT and CDR2 as FYEKMQ (reference sequence). The CDR3 DNA reads as TGTGCCAGCAGCCACGGGGGGGCTACGCAGTATTTT. Protein product: CASSHGGATQYF.

This clonotype is medium-sized within its sample. With the library built for alpha chains, this beta chain is off target and its frequency is not meaningful. The chain uses TRBV24-1 and TRBJ2-2; possible D gene TRBD1, 6 bases. CDR1 KGHDR and CDR2 SFDVKD come from the germline V gene. There are 14 residues in the CDR3. The V gene lost 9 bases and the J gene lost 0 bases, with 10 bases spanning the gap. CDR3 DNA: TGTGCCACCTCTGGGACACCGAACACCGGGGAGCTGTTTTTT. As protein: CATSGTPNTGELFF.

This clonotype was counted many times. This beta chain represents an off-target read in a library built for alpha chains; its size is of limited meaning. The gene calls are TRBV7-8 and TRBJ2-7; 12 bases line up with TRBD2. V shed 1 base, J shed 4 bases, and the junction held 2 bases outside the gene matches. In germline, CDR1 is SGHVS, CDR2 FQNEAQ. This CDR3 is 15 amino acids long. CDR3 residues: CASSLVLAGGYEQYF. The CDR3 DNA sequence: TGTGCCAGCAGCTTAGTACTAGCGGGAGGATACGAGCAGTACTTC. Filled out from reference TRBV7-8 and TRBJ2-7, the complete variable domain reads GAGVSQSPRYKVAKRGQDVALRCDPISGHVSLFWYQQALGQGPEFLTYFQNEAQLDKSGLPSDRFFAERPEGSVSTLKIQRTQQEDSAVYLCASSLVLAGGYEQYFGPGTRLTVT.

Many counts were recorded for this clonotype. In a library made to pick up alpha chains, this beta chain is a stray read with a size that means little. The rearrangement links TRBV20-1 to TRBJ1-2; no clear D. V lost 1 base to trimming and J lost 3 bases, with 12 bases between them. This CDR3 has 14 residues. Germline CDR1 DFQATT, CDR2 SNEGSKA (reference sequence). CDR3 sequence (DNA): TGCAGTGCTAGAGCTCCGGGGAGAGACTATGGCTACACCTTC. This encodes CSARAPGRDYGYTF.

This clonotype was detected ten times or more. Because the library targeted alpha chains, this beta chain is an off-target read whose size means little. The V call is TRBV4-2, the J call TRBJ2-4; TRBD1 matches 7 bases. CDR3 length equals 14 residues. Germline CDR1 and CDR2: LGHNA and YNFKEQ. With V trimmed by 2 bases and J by 4 bases, 2 bases remained unmatched. The CDR3 DNA reads as TGTGCCAGCAGCCAACTACAGGGGAAAAACATTCAGTACTTC. This encodes CASSQLQGKNIQYF.

There are many counts of this clonotype. This beta chain came through as a stray read in a library set up for alpha chains, and its size says little. This chain links TRBV25-1 with TRBJ2-6; D gene unclear. V lost 10 bases and J lost 0, with 13 bases in between. This CDR3 region has 15 residues. Germline CDR1 is MGHDK and CDR2 is SYGVNS. CDR3 residues: CAISTFNSGANVLTF. CDR3 sequence (DNA): TGTGCCATCTCAACCTTTAACTCTGGGGCCAACGTCCTGACTTTC.

This clonotype was detected many times. This beta chain is a stray read from a library made for alpha chains; its abundance is not meaningful. The J gene is TRBJ2-3, the V gene TRBV5-1, with TRBD2 identical over 13 bases. The CDR3 length is 16 residues. Trimming removed 4 bases from V and 2 bases from J; junction bases left unmatched: 4. Germline CDR1 SGHRS, CDR2 YFSETQ. The CDR3 spells CASSMGLAGYTDTQYF. The CDR3 nucleotides read TGCGCCAGCAGCATGGGACTAGCGGGGTACACAGATACGCAGTATTTT.

By frequency in the sample, this clonotype is medium-sized. The library was prepared for alpha chains; this beta chain is a stray read, so its frequency means little. The chain carries TRBV6-5 and TRBJ1-1; D unresolved. The CDR3 covers 12 residues. V was trimmed by 1 base and J by 5 bases, leaving 5 bases between them. Germline CDR1 is MNHEY and CDR2 is SVGAGI. CDR3: CASSYYSTEAFF. As DNA, the CDR3 is TGTGCCAGCAGTTACTACAGTACTGAAGCTTTCTTT.

This clonotype is labeled medium-sized. The library was built for alpha chains, so this beta chain is an off-target read and its size means little. CDR3 in DNA: TGTGCCAGCAGCTGGACGACGACTAGCGGGGAGCAGTTCTTC. Its translation: CASSWTTTSGEQFF. The V and J genes are TRBV4-2 and TRBJ2-1, with 10 bases aligning to TRBD2. Germline trimming cut 5 bases from V and 10 bases from J; bases unmatched to any gene: 8. There are 14 residues in the CDR3. Germline V gene data show CDR1 as LGHNA and CDR2 as YNFKEQ.

This clonotype was seen at least ten times. This beta chain represents an off-target read in a library built for alpha chains; its size is of limited meaning. J is TRBJ2-3 and V is TRBV2; D perhaps matches TRBD2 (6 bases). Germline V gives CDR1 SNHLY, CDR2 FYNNEI. V was pared by 5 bases and J by 2 bases, with 11 bases between. The CDR3 is 14 residues long. The CDR3 coding sequence is TGTGCCAGCAGTATGGACTATGACACAGATACGCAGTATTTT. This encodes CASSMDYDTDTQYF. The full variable domain, its missing parts supplied by reference TRBV2 and TRBJ2-3, is EPEVTQTPSHQVTQMGQEVILRCVPISNHLYFYWYRQILGQKVEFLVSFYNNEISEKSEIFDDQFSVERPDGSNFTLKIRSTKLEDSAMYFCASSMDYDTDTQYFGPGTRLTVL.

This clonotype is judged medium-sized (0.01 to 0.1%). This beta chain came through as a stray read in a library set up for alpha chains, and its size says little. V is TRBV9 and J is TRBJ2-7; D is uncertain. The ends were cut back, 0 bases at V and 0 bases at J, with 13 bases in the middle. The CDR3 is 16 amino acids. CDR1 and CDR2 from the germline V gene are SGDLS and YYNGEE. The chain's CDR3 is CASSVGYGYSSYEQYF. CDR3 bases: TGTGCCAGCAGCGTAGGTTACGGGTATAGCTCCTACGAGCAGTACTTC.

In the case of this clonotype: With the library built for alpha chains, this beta chain is off target and its frequency is not meaningful. The genes are TRBV19 and TRBJ2-2, with 8 bases matching TRBD1. This CDR3 is built from 17 residues. V was clipped by 7 bases and J by 5 bases; unmatched bases: 15. Germline V gene data show CDR1 as LNHDA and CDR2 as SQIVND (reference sequence). The CDR3 DNA reads as TGTGCCAGTACCAAGTGGCGGCAGGGGGCGATTACCGGGGAGCTGTTTTTT. Translated, it gives CASTKWRQGAITGELFF.

This clonotype qualifies as medium-sized. Being off target in a library aimed at alpha chains, this beta chain has a size of little meaning. This chain uses TRBV5-5 with TRBJ2-7; D tentatively reads TRBD1 or TRBD2 (5 bases each). The V end lost 2 bases, the J end lost 2 bases, and 8 bases lay between the germline ends. This CDR3 spans 13 amino acids. CDR1 SGHKS and CDR2 YYEKEE come from the germline V gene (reference sequence). The CDR3 coding sequence is TGTGCCAGCAGCTTTGGGGGAGCCTACGAGCAGTACTTC. It codes for CASSFGGAYEQYF.

This clonotype is classed as medium-sized (0.01 to 0.1%). Because the library targeted alpha chains, this beta chain is an off-target read whose size means little. V gene TRBV20-1 combines with J gene TRBJ1-5; D might be TRBD1 (5 bases). There are 15 residues in the CDR3. Per germline, CDR1 DFQATT and CDR2 SNEGSKA (reference sequence). V was cut by 1 base and J by 2 bases, with 12 bases left in between. In DNA form, the CDR3 reads TGCAGTGCTAGAGTTTTGGGGGTGGGCAATCAGCCCCAGCATTTT. Translating gives CSARVLGVGNQPQHF.

By proportion, this clonotype is medium-sized (0.01 to 0.1%). With the library built for alpha chains, this beta chain is off target and its frequency is not meaningful. V usage is TRBV6-6 and J usage is TRBJ2-4; D may be TRBD2 (6 bases). V lost 5 bases and J 7 bases, leaving 15 bases between the germline ends. The CDR3 consists of 14 residues. Germline V gives CDR1 MNHNY, CDR2 SVGAGI (reference sequence). Written as DNA, the CDR3 is TGTGCCAGCAGTCCAGAAACAGGAGGGAACATTCAGTACTTC. Translated, it gives CASSPETGGNIQYF.

This clonotype was detected many times. This beta chain came through as a stray read in a library set up for alpha chains, and its size says little. The chain links TRBV7-3 to TRBJ1-5; TRBD1 might be the D (5 bases). CDR1 SGHTA and CDR2 FQGTGA come from the germline V gene. CDR3 size: 13 residues. Between the trimmed V and J ends, which lost 0 bases and 9 bases, there was a span of 9 bases. CDR3 coding DNA: TGTGCCAGCAGCTTAACCCTGGGGGGGCCCCAGCATTTT. Residues: CASSLTLGGPQHF.

As to this clonotype: Found in a library prepared for alpha chains, this beta chain is an off-target read, and its abundance has little meaning. The chain combines TRBV5-1 with TRBJ1-1; D remains unclear. Trimming pared 4 bases from V and 2 bases from J, leaving 15 bases between. Germline assignment: CDR1 SGHRS and CDR2 YFSETQ. This CDR3 has 15 amino acids. The chain's CDR3 is CASSQDLVGNTEAFF. In DNA form, the CDR3 reads TGCGCCAGCAGCCAGGACCTGGTTGGAAACACTGAAGCTTTCTTT.

This clonotype is termed large. This beta chain represents an off-target read in a library built for alpha chains; its size is of limited meaning. This rearrangement joins TRBV7-9 to TRBJ2-1; no reliable D call. Trimming pared 2 bases from V and 6 bases from J, leaving 5 bases between. The CDR3 has 12 amino acids. The V gene's germline CDR1 is SEHNR and CDR2 FQNEAQ (reference sequence). The CDR3 coding sequence is TGTGCCAGCAGCTTAATCAGCAATGAGCAGTTCTTC. It codes for CASSLISNEQFF.

Ten or more counts support this clonotype. The library was designed around alpha chains, so this beta chain is a stray read whose abundance carries little weight. The rearrangement uses TRBV20-1 and TRBJ2-5; no reliable D call. The CDR3 has 13 residues. Germline values: CDR1 DFQATT, CDR2 SNEGSKA (reference sequence). V was trimmed by 6 bases and J by 1 base, leaving 12 bases between them. The CDR3 region is CSAKDWAQETQYF. The CDR3 region has the DNA TGCAGTGCCAAAGACTGGGCCCAAGAGACCCAGTACTTC.

This clonotype appeared many times. In a library made to pick up alpha chains, this beta chain is a stray read with a size that means little. This chain joins TRBV30 and TRBJ1-2; no definite D call. Germline V gives CDR1 GTSNPN, CDR2 SVGIG (reference sequence). CDR3 length: 13 residues. The germline V and J ends were trimmed by 4 bases and 0 bases, with 9 bases remaining between them. CDR3 DNA sequence: TGTGCCTGGAACGCGGGCTCTAACTATGGCTACACCTTC. Protein product: CAWNAGSNYGYTF.

This clonotype is labeled medium-sized. This beta chain is a stray read from a library made for alpha chains; its abundance is not meaningful. The chain joins TRBV12-3 or TRBV12-4 to TRBJ2-5; TRBD2 matches 12 bases. This CDR3 has 17 amino acids. V lost 5 bases to trimming and J lost 2 bases; unmatched junction nucleotides: 9. The CDR3 loop is CASSGTTGLAGQETQYF. The CDR3 DNA follows: TGTGCCAGCAGTGGAACTACCGGACTAGCGGGACAAGAGACCCAGTACTTC.